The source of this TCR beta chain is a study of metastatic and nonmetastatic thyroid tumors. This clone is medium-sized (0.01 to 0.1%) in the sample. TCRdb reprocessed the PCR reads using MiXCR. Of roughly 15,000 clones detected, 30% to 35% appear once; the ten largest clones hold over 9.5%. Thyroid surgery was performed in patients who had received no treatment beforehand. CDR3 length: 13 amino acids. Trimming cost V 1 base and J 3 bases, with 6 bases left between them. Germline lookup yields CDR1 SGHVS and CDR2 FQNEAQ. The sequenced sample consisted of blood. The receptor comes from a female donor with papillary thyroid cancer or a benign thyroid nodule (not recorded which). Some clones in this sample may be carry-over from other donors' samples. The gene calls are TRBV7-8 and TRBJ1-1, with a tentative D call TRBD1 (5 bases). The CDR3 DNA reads TGTGCCAGCAGCTTAGGGGGGGACACTGAAGCTTTCTTT. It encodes CASSLGGDTEAFF.